The 10 T cell receptor beta chains in this list originate from one sample, sequenced in a study of PD-1 blockade in classical Hodgkin lymphoma. TCRdb's table, derived via immunoSEQ multiplex PCR, lists solely in-frame clones and lacks some. Of some 60,000 clones in the sample, roughly nine tenths were seen once. All trial patients relapsed after autologous stem cell transplantation. This sample comprised peripheral blood mononuclear cells (PBMCs), obtained at baseline. All receptors derive from a human donor with classical Hodgkin lymphoma.

This clone is a singleton in its sample. V usage is TRBV9 and J usage is TRBJ2-2; a weak D match, TRBD2 (6 bases). The germline gives CDR1 SGDLS, CDR2 YYNGEE. CDR3 size: 15 residues. Trimming pared 1 base from V and 1 base from J, leaving 8 bases between. CDR3 sequence reads: CASSVRGENTGELFF. The CDR3 DNA is TGTGCCAGCAGCGTACGCGGGGAGAACACCGGGGAGCTGTTTTTT.

J is TRBJ2-6 and V is TRBV5-1; the match to TRBD1 covers 10 bases. The CDR3 runs 19 residues. CDR1 and CDR2 from the germline V gene are SGHRS and YFSETQ. The junction had 13 bases not matched to a gene; V was cut back by 6 bases and J by 1 base. CDR3: CASKSPRTGGSSGANVLTF. CDR3 nucleotide sequence: TGCGCCAGCAAAAGTCCCAGGACAGGGGGATCATCTGGGGCCAACGTCCTGACTTTC. The complete variable domain, with remaining parts taken from reference TRBV5-1 and TRBJ2-6, reads KAGVTQTPRYLIKTRGQQVTLSCSPISGHRSVSWYQQTPGQGLQFLFEYFSETQRNKGNFPGRFSGRQFSNSRSEMNVSTLELGDSALYLCASKSPRTGGSSGANVLTFGAGSRLTVL.

This chain uses TRBV7-8 with TRBJ1-5, with D tentatively TRBD1 (5 bases). The ends were cut back, 3 bases at V and 3 bases at J, with 12 bases in the middle. This CDR3 contains 15 residues. The germline CDR1 and CDR2 sequences are SGHVS and FQNEAQ. The CDR3 reads CASSLGGDPNQPQHF. The CDR3 nucleotides read TGTGCCAGCAGCTTGGGTGGGGACCCCAATCAGCCCCAGCATTTT.

The chain joins TRBV7-2 to TRBJ2-3, with D perhaps matching TRBD1 (6 bases). The CDR3 contains 14 residues. Germline V gene sequence: CDR1 SGHTA, CDR2 FQGNSA. Trimming left V 4 bases short and J 10 bases short, with 18 bases between. CDR3 DNA: TGTGCCAGCAGCTCCTGGGGGCTGGAACAATCGCAGTATTTT. Translated, it gives CASSSWGLEQSQYF.

The CDR3 nucleotides read TGTGCCAGCACACGGGAACAGAGCTCCTATAATTCACCCCTCCACTTT. Amino acid sequence: CASTREQSSYNSPLHF. This chain links TRBV9 with TRBJ1-6; D gene unclear. V shed 6 bases and J shed 0 bases, with 13 bases lying between them. Per the germline V gene, CDR1 is SGDLS and CDR2 is YYNGEE. The CDR3 sequence is 16 residues long.

J is TRBJ1-1 and V is TRBV28, with D possibly matching TRBD1 (5 bases). V lost 10 bases and J 0 bases, leaving 12 bases between the germline ends. The CDR3 totals 13 residues. Germline lookup yields CDR1 MDHEN and CDR2 SYDVKM. The CDR3: CAIIDRMNTEAFF. CDR3 nucleotides: TGTGCCATCATAGACAGAATGAACACTGAAGCTTTCTTT.

The chain uses TRBV28 and TRBJ2-3; 9 bases line up with TRBD2. The V segment lost 0 bases and the J segment 5 bases; nucleotides outside the gene matches: 3. The germline V gene encodes CDR1 MDHEN and CDR2 SYDVKM. The CDR3 totals 15 residues. Here the CDR3 DNA reads TGTGCCAGCAGTTTATGGCGGGGGGGGGTAGATACGCAGTATTTT. It translates to CASSLWRGGVDTQYF.

The V call is TRBV6-5, the J call TRBJ1-3, with a weak D call TRBD1 (5 bases). Trimming pared 5 bases from V and 0 bases from J, leaving 11 bases between. The CDR3 covers 15 residues. The V gene's germline CDR1 is MNHEY and CDR2 SVGAGI. The CDR3 DNA follows: TGTGCCAGCAGTAGACAGTACTCCTCTGGAAACACCATATATTTT. Its protein is CASSRQYSSGNTIYF.

This clone has only a few counts. The chain couples TRBV27 to TRBJ2-3; D is perhaps TRBD2 (6 bases). Germline lookup yields CDR1 MNHEY and CDR2 SMNVEV (reference sequence). This CDR3 is 16 amino acids long. Trimming took 2 bases from V and 3 from J, leaving 15 bases between them. The CDR3 loop reads CASSLGTSFWTDTQYF. The CDR3 DNA reads TGTGCCAGCAGTTTAGGGACTTCCTTCTGGACAGATACGCAGTATTTT.

V gene TRBV28 combines with J gene TRBJ1-5; 7 nucleotides align to TRBD1. This CDR3 comprises 15 residues. CDR1 is MDHEN and CDR2 is SYDVKM in the germline V gene. V gave up 10 bases and J gave up 6 bases; unmatched junction bases: 15. The CDR3 DNA reads as TGTGCCACACACCAAACTTTAGGGGGCATTCAGCCCCAGCATTTT. Residues: CATHQTLGGIQPQHF.